Following are 26 T cell receptor beta chains from one sample sequenced in a study of cytomegalovirus exposure and HLA in healthy donors. 13 Jbeta primers and 60 Vbeta primers were used for the PCR. Here immunoSEQ multiplex PCR was the method, and the copy in TCRdb shows in-frame clones only, minus some. This repertoire shows 130,000 to 150,000 clones, 82% found once; its top ten account for around 10%. Sequencing was performed on PBMCs. These receptors were obtained from a woman aged 55-69 years in good health and CMV-seropositive.

The V call is TRBV19, the J call TRBJ1-5, with D tentatively TRBD1 (5 bases). Germline V gene sequence: CDR1 LNHDA, CDR2 SQIVND (reference sequence). V lost 3 bases and J lost 9, with 15 bases in between. This CDR3 spans 14 amino acids. The CDR3 loop is CASSIGATRWPQHF. The CDR3 DNA reads TGTGCCAGTAGTATTGGGGCTACGCGGTGGCCCCAGCATTTT.

V usage is TRBV19 and J usage is TRBJ2-3; TRBD2 matches 8 bases. V dropped 3 bases and J dropped 0; count of bases not matched to a gene: 8. Germline CDR1 reads LNHDA; CDR2 reads SQIVND (reference sequence). There are 17 residues in the CDR3. For the CDR3, the DNA is TGTGCCAGTAGTATGGGCTCGGGACTAGGAAGCACAGATACGCAGTATTTT. Protein product: CASSMGSGLGSTDTQYF.

The table lists this clone with a few counts. The V gene is TRBV11-3, the J gene TRBJ2-5, with 7 bases that match TRBD2. Germline assignment: CDR1 SGHNT and CDR2 YENEEA. The CDR3 runs to 14 residues. The V and J ends lost 1 base and 5 bases, in that order; junction bases with no gene match: 4. CDR3 nucleotides: TGTGCCAGCAGCTTAGGTGGGGACTACGAGACCCAGTACTTC. Its protein product is CASSLGGDYETQYF.

The V and J genes are TRBV7-9 and TRBJ1-2, with TRBD1 matching over 7 bases. V dropped 4 bases and J dropped 3; count of bases not matched to a gene: 2. This CDR3 is 13 amino acids long. Germline V CDR1 and CDR2: SEHNR, FQNEAQ (reference sequence). In DNA form, the CDR3 reads TGTGCCAGCAGCTGGGACAGCTACTATGGCTACACCTTC. This encodes CASSWDSYYGYTF.

V and J are TRBV19 and TRBJ2-3; D not certain. The CDR3 is 15 residues long. Trimming took off 9 bases at V and 0 bases at J, with 16 bases between the two ends. CDR1 and CDR2 from the germline V gene are LNHDA and SQIVND (reference sequence). Here the CDR3 DNA reads TGTGCCAGCCGGAGATCAGAGACTAGCACAGATACGCAGTATTTT. This translates into CASRRSETSTDTQYF.

The chain carries TRBV19 and TRBJ2-5; 8 bases fit TRBD2. Trimming removed 3 bases from V and 1 base from J; junction bases left unmatched: 4. CDR1 is LNHDA, CDR2 SQIVND, per germline (reference sequence). The CDR3 length is 15 residues. For the CDR3, the DNA is TGTGCCAGTAGTATCGGCGGGAGGACCCAAGAGACCCAGTACTTC. This encodes CASSIGGRTQETQYF.

The V and J genes are TRBV11-3 and TRBJ2-7, with 9 nucleotides matching TRBD1. In germline, CDR1 is SGHNT, CDR2 YENEEA. V trimming: 5 bases; J trimming: 5 bases; junction bases outside the gene matches: 7. The CDR3 is made up of 14 amino acids. The CDR3 sequence is CASSQGQGSDEQYF. In DNA, the CDR3 is TGTGCCAGCAGCCAAGGACAGGGGTCCGACGAGCAGTACTTC. Looking up the rest from reference TRBV11-3 and TRBJ2-7 gives the full variable domain: EAGVVQSPRYKIIEKKQPVAFWCNPISGHNTLYWYLQNLGQGPELLIRYENEEAVDDSQLPKDRFSAERLKGVDSTLKIQPAELGDSAVYLCASSQGQGSDEQYFGPGTRLTVT.

V gene TRBV5-1 combines with J gene TRBJ2-2; 7 nucleotides match TRBD1. Per the germline V gene, CDR1 is SGHRS and CDR2 is YFSETQ. Trimming took 4 bases from V and 7 from J; bases not matched to a gene: 10. The CDR3 totals 15 residues. The CDR3 is CASSLRTGKGGELFF. CDR3 nucleotide sequence: TGCGCCAGCAGCCTACGGACAGGCAAGGGCGGGGAGCTGTTTTTT.

The J gene is TRBJ1-4, the V gene TRBV29-1; 7 positions agree with TRBD1. With 6 bases clipped from V and 1 base from J, the junction kept 5 bases outside the gene matches. CDR1 and CDR2 from the germline V gene are SQVTM and ANQGSEA. CDR3 length equals 14 residues. In DNA form, the CDR3 reads TGCAGCGTGGCGAGGACAGGAACTAATGAAAAACTGTTTTTT. It translates to CSVARTGTNEKLFF.

The chain links TRBV7-2 to TRBJ1-3; the match to TRBD1 covers 10 bases. CDR1 is SGHTA and CDR2 is FQGNSA in the germline V gene. The CDR3 is 14 residues long. V dropped 7 bases and J dropped 4; count of bases not matched to a gene: 4. The chain's CDR3 is CASIDRGQGNTIYF. CDR3 in DNA: TGTGCCAGCATCGACAGGGGGCAAGGAAACACCATATATTTT.

About this clone: Mismatch with germline at one junction end may stem from a read error. This rearrangement joins TRBV7-7 to TRBJ2-5; 8 nucleotides align to TRBD2. This CDR3 has 17 residues. Germline CDR1 is SSHAT and CDR2 is FNYEAQ (reference sequence). The CDR3 sequence: CASSLAGWSGRQETQYF. The CDR3 bases are TGTGCTAGCAGCTTAGCAGGGTGGAGCGGGAGACAAGAGACCCAGTACTTC.

As to this clone: One end of the junction varies from germline; a read error may be responsible. The chain combines TRBV7-7 with TRBJ2-1, with 8 bases matching TRBD1. The CDR3 sequence is 13 residues long. In germline, CDR1 is SSHAT, CDR2 FNYEAQ (reference sequence). The CDR3 sequence is CASSRDRGHEQFF. Here the CDR3 DNA reads TGTGCTAGCAGCCGCGACAGGGGCCATGAGCAGTTCTTC.

This clone was observed at least ten times. The CDR3 DNA reads as TGTGCCAGCAGCTCCACGCAAGCGGCCCCACGTAATACGCAGTATTTT. Translated: CASSSTQAAPRNTQYF. The chain links TRBV7-9 to TRBJ2-3; possible D gene TRBD2, 5 bases. CDR1 is SEHNR, CDR2 FQNEAQ, per germline (reference sequence). The V and J ends lost 4 bases and 7 bases respectively, with 21 bases between them. CDR3 length: 16 residues. The entire variable domain, with the rest obtained from reference TRBV7-9 and TRBJ2-3, is as follows: DTGVSQNPRHKITKRGQNVTFRCDPISEHNRLYWYRQTLGQGPEFLTYFQNEAQLEKSRLLSDRFSAERPKGSFSTLEIQRTEQGDSAMYLCASSSTQAAPRNTQYFGPGTRLTVL.

The rearrangement links TRBV5-4 to TRBJ2-1, with 9 positions matching TRBD2. The CDR3 loop spans 15 amino acids. The V and J ends lost 4 bases and 5 bases, in that order; junction bases with no gene match: 7. Germline CDR1 SGHNT, CDR2 YYREEE (reference sequence). The chain's CDR3 is CASSPSLAGNNEQFF. For the CDR3, the DNA is TGTGCCAGCAGCCCGTCGCTAGCGGGAAACAATGAGCAGTTCTTC. The entire variable domain, with the rest obtained from reference TRBV5-4 and TRBJ2-1, is as follows: ETGVTQSPTHLIKTRGQQVTLRCSSQSGHNTVSWYQQALGQGPQFIFQYYREEENGRGNFPPRFSGLQFPNYSSELNVNALELDDSALYLCASSPSLAGNNEQFFGPGTRLTVL.

This clone was picked up one time. The rearrangement uses TRBV14 and TRBJ2-7; 9 bases align to TRBD1. From germline, CDR1 is SGHDN and CDR2 FVKESK. Trimming took 3 bases from V and 11 from J; bases not matched to a gene: 5. The CDR3 length is 12 residues. The CDR3 region has the DNA TGTGCCAGCAGCCAGTCCGGGACAGGGAAGTACTTC. Translating gives CASSQSGTGKYF.

This clone was picked up one time. Other DNA sequences in this sample translate to the same CDR3. The genes are TRBV5-1 and TRBJ2-3, with a weak D call TRBD1 (6 bases). The CDR3 runs 14 residues. V was trimmed by 2 bases and J by 3 bases, leaving 10 bases between them. The germline gives CDR1 SGHRS, CDR2 YFSETQ. For the CDR3, the DNA is TGCGCCAGCAGCTTACAGGGTAGGACAGATACGCAGTATTTT. This sequence encodes CASSLQGRTDTQYF.

The V call is TRBV2, the J call TRBJ1-3; 8 positions agree with TRBD1. The CDR3 spans 13 residues. CDR1 SNHLY and CDR2 FYNNEI come from the germline V gene. Unmatched junction bases numbered 5, after V lost 9 bases and J lost 4 bases. DNA for the CDR3: TGTGCCAGTACAGGGGGAGAGGGAAACACCATATATTTT. Its translation: CASTGGEGNTIYF.

About this clone itself: Other DNA sequences in the sample encode the same CDR3. The chain has TRBV4-3 and TRBJ1-4; a possible D gene is TRBD1 (5 bases). V shed 1 base and J shed 6 bases, with 15 bases lying between them. There are 16 residues in the CDR3. Germline CDR1 reads LGHNA; CDR2 reads YSLEER. The CDR3 spells CASSQVLGTRDEKLFF. CDR3 nucleotide sequence: TGCGCCAGCAGCCAAGTTTTAGGGACTCGGGATGAAAAACTGTTTTTT.

The CDR3 DNA is TGTGCCAGCAGTTACTCGACAGGGAGAGGCTACACCTTC. This gives the protein CASSYSTGRGYTF. The chain is built from TRBV6-5 and TRBJ1-2; TRBD1 matches 7 bases. Per the germline V gene, CDR1 is MNHEY and CDR2 is SVGAGI. The CDR3 has 13 amino acids. V lost 0 bases and J lost 8; bases outside the gene matches: 3.

The V and J genes are TRBV18 and TRBJ2-1; TRBD2 matches at 9 bases. Germline loops: CDR1 KGHSH, CDR2 LQKENI. The junction had 3 bases not matched to a gene; V was cut back by 0 bases and J by 6 bases. This CDR3 has 15 amino acids. Here the CDR3 reads CASSPPPTSGNEQFF. The CDR3 DNA reads as TGTGCCAGCTCACCACCCCCGACTAGCGGCAATGAGCAGTTCTTC.

The CDR3 region has the DNA TGTGCCAGCAGTAAACTAGCGGGAGGTAACGAGCAGTACTTC. Translation: CASSKLAGGNEQYF. This chain uses TRBV27 with TRBJ2-7; 12 positions agree with TRBD2. With 5 bases clipped from V and 5 bases from J, the junction kept 4 bases outside the gene matches. CDR3 length: 14 residues. Germline lookup yields CDR1 MNHEY and CDR2 SMNVEV (reference sequence).

The chain recombines TRBV4-3 with TRBJ1-2; possibly TRBD1 for D (6 bases). The CDR3 covers 18 residues. V was cut by 0 bases and J by 2 bases, with 19 bases left in between. Looked up from germline, CDR1 is LGHNA and CDR2 is YSLEER. The CDR3 region is CASSQDTLRGGGNYGYTF. The CDR3 DNA sequence: TGCGCCAGCAGCCAAGATACCCTCAGAGGGGGGGGGAACTATGGCTACACCTTC.

The chain has TRBV30 and TRBJ1-5, with TRBD1 matching over 8 bases. Germline V gives CDR1 GTSNPN, CDR2 SVGIG (reference sequence). This CDR3 comprises 17 residues. The ends lost 1 base at V and 0 bases at J; junction bases unmatched: 8. In DNA, the CDR3 is TGTGCCTGGAGTGGGGCGCGGACAGGGAATAGCAATCAGCCCCAGCATTTT. Amino acids: CAWSGARTGNSNQPQHF.

Comments on this clone: Compared with germline, one end of the junction differs, possibly owing to a read error. The chain recombines TRBV10-3 with TRBJ2-3, with a tentative D call TRBD1 (5 bases). The CDR3 consists of 14 residues. Germline CDR1 ENHRY, CDR2 SYGVKD. CDR3 coding DNA: TGTGCCATCAGTGAGTCAAGGGGTACAGGTACGCAGTATTTT. Translating gives CAISESRGTGTQYF.

The chain couples TRBV29-1 to TRBJ2-2, with D uncertain. The length of the CDR3 is 13 residues. The germline V and J ends were trimmed by 4 bases and 2 bases, with 8 bases remaining between them. Germline assignment: CDR1 SQVTM and CDR2 ANQGSEA. The CDR3 reads CSVVGLNTGELFF. CDR3 sequence (DNA): TGCAGCGTTGTGGGCTTAAACACCGGGGAGCTGTTTTTT.

V usage is TRBV5-6 and J usage is TRBJ2-6; no firm D call. Germline CDR1 reads SGHDT; CDR2 reads YYEEEE. V was clipped by 3 bases and J by 0 bases, with 7 bases between them. This CDR3 is built from 15 residues. CDR3 amino acids: CASSSTGSGANVLTF. CDR3 DNA: TGTGCCAGCAGCTCTACGGGCTCTGGGGCCAACGTCCTGACTTTC.